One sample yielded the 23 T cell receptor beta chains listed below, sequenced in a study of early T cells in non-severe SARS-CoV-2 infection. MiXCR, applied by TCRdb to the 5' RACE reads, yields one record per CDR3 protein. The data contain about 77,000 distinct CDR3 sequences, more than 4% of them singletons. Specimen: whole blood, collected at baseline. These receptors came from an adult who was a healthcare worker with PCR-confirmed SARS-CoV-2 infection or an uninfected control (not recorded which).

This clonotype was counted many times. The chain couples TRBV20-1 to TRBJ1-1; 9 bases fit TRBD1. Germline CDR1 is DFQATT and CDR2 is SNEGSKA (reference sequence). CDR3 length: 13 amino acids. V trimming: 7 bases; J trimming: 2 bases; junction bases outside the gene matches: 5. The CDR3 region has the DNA TGCAGTGTTCCGGGACAGGGCAACACTGAAGCTTTCTTT. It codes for CSVPGQGNTEAFF.

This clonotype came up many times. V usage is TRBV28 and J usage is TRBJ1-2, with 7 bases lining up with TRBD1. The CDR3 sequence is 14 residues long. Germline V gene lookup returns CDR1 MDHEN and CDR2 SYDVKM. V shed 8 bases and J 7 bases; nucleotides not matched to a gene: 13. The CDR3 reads CASLSTGPFRGYTF. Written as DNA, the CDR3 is TGTGCCAGCCTGTCGACAGGGCCTTTTCGTGGCTACACCTTC.

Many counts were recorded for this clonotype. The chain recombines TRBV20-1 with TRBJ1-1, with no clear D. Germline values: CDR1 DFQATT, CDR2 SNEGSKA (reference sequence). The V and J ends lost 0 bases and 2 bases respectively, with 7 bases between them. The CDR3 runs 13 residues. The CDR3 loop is CSARESANTEAFF. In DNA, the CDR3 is TGCAGTGCTAGAGAGTCGGCAAACACTGAAGCTTTCTTT.

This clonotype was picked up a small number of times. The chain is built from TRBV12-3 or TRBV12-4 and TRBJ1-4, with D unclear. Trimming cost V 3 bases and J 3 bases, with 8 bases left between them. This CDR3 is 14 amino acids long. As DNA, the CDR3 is TGTGCCAGCAGTTTGGCCAGCTCTAATGAAAAACTGTTTTTT. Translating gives CASSLASSNEKLFF.

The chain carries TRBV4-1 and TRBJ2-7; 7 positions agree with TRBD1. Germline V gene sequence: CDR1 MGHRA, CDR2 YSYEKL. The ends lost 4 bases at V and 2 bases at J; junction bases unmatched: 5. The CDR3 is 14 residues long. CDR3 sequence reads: CASSLGTAAYEQYF. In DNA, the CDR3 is TGCGCCAGCAGCCTTGGGACAGCAGCCTACGAGCAGTACTTC.

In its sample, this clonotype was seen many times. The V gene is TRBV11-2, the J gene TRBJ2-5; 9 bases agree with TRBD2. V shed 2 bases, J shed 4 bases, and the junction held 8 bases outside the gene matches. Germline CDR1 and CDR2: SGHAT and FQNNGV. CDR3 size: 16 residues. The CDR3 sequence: CASSLSVSGSGETQYF. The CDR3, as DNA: TGTGCCAGCAGCTTATCGGTTAGCGGGAGTGGAGAGACCCAGTACTTC.

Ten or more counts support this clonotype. CDR3 region: CASSLPTWVSGRAFDEQYF. The CDR3 nucleotides read TGTGCCAGCAGCTTACCTACCTGGGTTAGCGGGAGGGCCTTTGACGAGCAGTACTTC. V usage is TRBV28 and J usage is TRBJ2-7; TRBD2 matches at 11 bases. The CDR3 sequence is 19 residues long. Germline V gives CDR1 MDHEN, CDR2 SYDVKM. Unmatched junction bases numbered 21, after V lost 6 bases and J lost 5 bases. Full variable domain (missing parts from reference TRBV28 and TRBJ2-7): DVKVTQSSRYLVKRTGEKVFLECVQDMDHENMFWYRQDPGLGLRLIYFSYDVKMKEKGDIPEGYSVSREKKERFSLILESASTNQTSMYLCASSLPTWVSGRAFDEQYFGPGTRLTVT.

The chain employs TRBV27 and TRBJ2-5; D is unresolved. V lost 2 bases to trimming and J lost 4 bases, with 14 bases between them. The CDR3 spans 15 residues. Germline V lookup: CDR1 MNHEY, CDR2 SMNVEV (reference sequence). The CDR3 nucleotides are TGTGCCAGCAGTTTAAACTTCCTGGGTGGAGAGACCCAGTACTTC. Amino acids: CASSLNFLGGETQYF.

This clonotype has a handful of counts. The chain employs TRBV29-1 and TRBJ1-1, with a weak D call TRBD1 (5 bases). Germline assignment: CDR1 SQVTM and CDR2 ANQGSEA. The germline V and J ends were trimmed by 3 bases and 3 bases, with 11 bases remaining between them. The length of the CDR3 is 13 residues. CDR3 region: CSVEGGAHTEAFF. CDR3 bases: TGCAGCGTTGAGGGAGGGGCACACACTGAAGCTTTCTTT. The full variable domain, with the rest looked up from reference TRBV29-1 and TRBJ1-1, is SAVISQKPSRDICQRGTSLTIQCQVDSQVTMMFWYRQQPGQSLTLIATANQGSEATYESGFVIDKFPISRPNLTFSTLTVSNMSPEDSSIYLCSVEGGAHTEAFFGQGTRLTVV.

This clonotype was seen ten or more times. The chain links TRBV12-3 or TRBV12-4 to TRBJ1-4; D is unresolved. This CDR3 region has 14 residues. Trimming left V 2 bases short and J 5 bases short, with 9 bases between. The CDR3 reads CASSLWQKNEKLFF. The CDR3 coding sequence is TGTGCCAGCAGTTTATGGCAGAAAAATGAAAAACTGTTTTTT.

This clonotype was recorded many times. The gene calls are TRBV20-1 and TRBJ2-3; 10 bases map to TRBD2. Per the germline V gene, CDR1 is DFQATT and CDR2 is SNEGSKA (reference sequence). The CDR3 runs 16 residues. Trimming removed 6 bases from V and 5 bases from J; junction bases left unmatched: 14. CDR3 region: CSAPPGLAGGKDTQYF. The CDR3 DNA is TGCAGTGCCCCCCCTGGGTTAGCGGGAGGCAAAGATACGCAGTATTTT.

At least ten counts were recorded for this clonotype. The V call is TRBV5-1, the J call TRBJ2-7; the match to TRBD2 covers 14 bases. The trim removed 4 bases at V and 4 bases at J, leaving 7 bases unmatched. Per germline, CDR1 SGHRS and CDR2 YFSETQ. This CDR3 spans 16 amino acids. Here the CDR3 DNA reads TGCGCCAGCAGCCCTGGACTAGCGGGAGGTCTATACGAGCAGTACTTC. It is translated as CASSPGLAGGLYEQYF.

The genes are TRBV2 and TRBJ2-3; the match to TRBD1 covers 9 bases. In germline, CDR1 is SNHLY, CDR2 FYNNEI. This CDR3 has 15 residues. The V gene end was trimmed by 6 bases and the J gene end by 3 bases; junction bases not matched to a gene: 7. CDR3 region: CASRKDRGLTDTQYF. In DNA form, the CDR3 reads TGTGCCAGCAGAAAGGACAGGGGATTAACAGATACGCAGTATTTT.

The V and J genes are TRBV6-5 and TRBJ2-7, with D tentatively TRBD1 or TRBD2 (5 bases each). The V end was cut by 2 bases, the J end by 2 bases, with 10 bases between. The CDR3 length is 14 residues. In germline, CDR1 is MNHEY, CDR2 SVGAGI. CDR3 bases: TGTGCCAGCAGTTACAGAGGGGCGACCTACGAGCAGTACTTC. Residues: CASSYRGATYEQYF.

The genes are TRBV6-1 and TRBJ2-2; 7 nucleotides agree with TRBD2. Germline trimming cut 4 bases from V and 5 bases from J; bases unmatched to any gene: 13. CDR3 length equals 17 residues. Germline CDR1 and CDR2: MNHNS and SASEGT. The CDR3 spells CASSVSGPGFGTGELFF. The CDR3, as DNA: TGTGCCAGCAGTGTTAGCGGGCCAGGGTTTGGGACCGGGGAGCTGTTTTTT.

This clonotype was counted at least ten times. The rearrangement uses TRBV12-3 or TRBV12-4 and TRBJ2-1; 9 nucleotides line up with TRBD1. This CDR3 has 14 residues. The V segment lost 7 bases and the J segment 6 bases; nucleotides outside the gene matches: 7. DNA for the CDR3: TGTGCCAGCACTGGAGGGACAGGGATCAATGAGCAGTTCTTC. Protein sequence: CASTGGTGINEQFF.

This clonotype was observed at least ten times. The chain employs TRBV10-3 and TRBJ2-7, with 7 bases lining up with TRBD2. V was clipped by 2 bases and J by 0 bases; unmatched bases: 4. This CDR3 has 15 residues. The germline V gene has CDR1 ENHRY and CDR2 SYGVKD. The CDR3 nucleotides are TGTGCCATCAGTGAGCTGGGGGGGAGCTCCTACGAGCAGTACTTC. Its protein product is CAISELGGSSYEQYF.

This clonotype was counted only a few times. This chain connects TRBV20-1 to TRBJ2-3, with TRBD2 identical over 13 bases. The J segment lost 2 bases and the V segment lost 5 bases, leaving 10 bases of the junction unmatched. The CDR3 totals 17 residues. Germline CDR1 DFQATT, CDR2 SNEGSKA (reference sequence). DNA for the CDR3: TGCAGTGCTGAGCGTGGACTAGCGGGAGCTGACACAGATACGCAGTATTTT. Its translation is CSAERGLAGADTDTQYF.

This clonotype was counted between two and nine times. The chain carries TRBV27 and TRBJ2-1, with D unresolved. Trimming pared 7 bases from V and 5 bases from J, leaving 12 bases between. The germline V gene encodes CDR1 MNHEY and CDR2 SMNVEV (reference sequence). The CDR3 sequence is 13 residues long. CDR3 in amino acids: CASKTASNNEQFF. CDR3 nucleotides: TGTGCCAGCAAAACCGCCAGCAACAATGAGCAGTTCTTC.

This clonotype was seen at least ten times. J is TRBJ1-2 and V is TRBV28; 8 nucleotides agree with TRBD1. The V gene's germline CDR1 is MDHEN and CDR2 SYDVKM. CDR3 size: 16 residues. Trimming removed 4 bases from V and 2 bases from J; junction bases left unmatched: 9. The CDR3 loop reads CASSSPEDRANYGYTF. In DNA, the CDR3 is TGTGCCAGCAGTTCACCTGAGGACAGGGCCAACTATGGCTACACCTTC.

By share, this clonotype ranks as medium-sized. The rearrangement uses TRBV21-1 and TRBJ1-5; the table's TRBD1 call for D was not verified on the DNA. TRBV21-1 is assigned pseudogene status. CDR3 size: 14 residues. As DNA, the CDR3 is TGTGCCCGGGGGGGTTGGCAGGACAATCAGCCCCAGCATTTT. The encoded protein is CARGGWQDNQPQHF.

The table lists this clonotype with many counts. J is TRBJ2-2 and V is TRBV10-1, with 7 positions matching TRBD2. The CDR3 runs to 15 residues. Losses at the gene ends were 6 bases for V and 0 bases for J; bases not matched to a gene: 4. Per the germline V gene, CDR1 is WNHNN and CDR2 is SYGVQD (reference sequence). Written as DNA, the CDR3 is TGCGCCAGCAGCCGACTAGCCGCGAACACCGGGGAGCTGTTTTTT. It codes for CASSRLAANTGELFF.

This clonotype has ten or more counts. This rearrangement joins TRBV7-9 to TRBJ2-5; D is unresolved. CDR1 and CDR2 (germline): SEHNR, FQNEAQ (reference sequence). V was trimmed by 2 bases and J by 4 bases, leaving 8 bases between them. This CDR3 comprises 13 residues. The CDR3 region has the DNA TGTGCCAGCAGCTTACGGTCTAGAGAGACCCAGTACTTC. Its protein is CASSLRSRETQYF.